This T cell receptor (beta chain) was profiled in a study of patients and donors after allogeneic stem cell transplantation. This clonotype has at least ten counts. V dropped 5 bases and J dropped 6; count of bases not matched to a gene: 10. The CDR3 spans 17 residues. The germline gives CDR1 SGHTA, CDR2 FQGNSA. MiXCR, applied by TCRdb to the RT-PCR reads, yields one record per CDR3 protein. The sample contains 87,000 or so distinct CDR3 sequences, 4.5% to 5% of which appear only once. This receptor was taken from a human donor who was either an allogeneic HSCT recipient or a stem cell or donor lymphocyte infusion donor (not recorded which). It is not recorded whose cells these are; they may come from a transplant donor. Input material: blood, either unsorted or a sorted T cell fraction (not recorded which). The chain couples TRBV7-2 to TRBJ2-1, with TRBD2 matching 13 bases. CDR3 nucleotide sequence: TGTGCCAGCAGCCCGAGAGCACTAGCGGGAGGGGGCAATGAGCAGTTCTTC. It codes for CASSPRALAGGGNEQFF.